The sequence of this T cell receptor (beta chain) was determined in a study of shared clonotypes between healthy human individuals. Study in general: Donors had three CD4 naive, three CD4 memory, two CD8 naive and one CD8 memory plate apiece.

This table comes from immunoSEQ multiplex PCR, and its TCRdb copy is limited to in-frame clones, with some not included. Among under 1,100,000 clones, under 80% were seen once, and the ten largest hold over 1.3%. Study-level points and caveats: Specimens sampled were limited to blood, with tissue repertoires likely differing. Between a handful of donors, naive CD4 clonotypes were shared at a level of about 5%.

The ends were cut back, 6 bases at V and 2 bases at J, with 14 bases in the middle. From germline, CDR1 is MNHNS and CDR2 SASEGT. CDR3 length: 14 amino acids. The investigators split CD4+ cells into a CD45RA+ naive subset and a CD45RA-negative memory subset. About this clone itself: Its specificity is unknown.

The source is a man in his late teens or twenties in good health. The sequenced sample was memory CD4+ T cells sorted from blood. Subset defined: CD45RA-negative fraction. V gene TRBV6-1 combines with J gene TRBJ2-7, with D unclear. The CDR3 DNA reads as TGTGCCAGCAGGCGGAAGGACCCGCCCTACGAGCAGTACTTC. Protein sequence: CASRRKDPPYEQYF.